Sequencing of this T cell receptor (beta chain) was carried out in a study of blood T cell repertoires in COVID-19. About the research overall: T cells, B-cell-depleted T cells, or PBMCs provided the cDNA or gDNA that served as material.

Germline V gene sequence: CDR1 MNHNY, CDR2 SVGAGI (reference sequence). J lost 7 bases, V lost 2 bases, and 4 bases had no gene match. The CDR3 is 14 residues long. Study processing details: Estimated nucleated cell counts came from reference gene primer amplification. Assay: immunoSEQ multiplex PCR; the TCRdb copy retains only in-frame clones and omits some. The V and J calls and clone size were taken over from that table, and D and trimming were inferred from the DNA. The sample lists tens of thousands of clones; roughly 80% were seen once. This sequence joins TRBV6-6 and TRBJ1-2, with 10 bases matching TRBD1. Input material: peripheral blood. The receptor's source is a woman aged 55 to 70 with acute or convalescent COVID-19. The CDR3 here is CASSYTTGGVGYTF. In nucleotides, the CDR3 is TGTGCCAGCAGTTACACGACAGGGGGCGTTGGCTACACCTTC.